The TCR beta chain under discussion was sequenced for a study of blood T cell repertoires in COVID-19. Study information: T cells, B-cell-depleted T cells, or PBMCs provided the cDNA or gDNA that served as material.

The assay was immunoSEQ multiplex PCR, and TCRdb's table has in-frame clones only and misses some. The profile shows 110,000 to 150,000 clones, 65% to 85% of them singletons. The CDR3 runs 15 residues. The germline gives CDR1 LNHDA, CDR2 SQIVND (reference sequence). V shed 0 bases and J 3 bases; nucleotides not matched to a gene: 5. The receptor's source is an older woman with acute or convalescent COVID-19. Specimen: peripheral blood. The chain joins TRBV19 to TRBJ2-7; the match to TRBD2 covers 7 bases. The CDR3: CASSIEGLGYYEQYF. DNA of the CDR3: TGTGCCAGTAGTATAGAAGGACTAGGTTACTACGAGCAGTACTTC.